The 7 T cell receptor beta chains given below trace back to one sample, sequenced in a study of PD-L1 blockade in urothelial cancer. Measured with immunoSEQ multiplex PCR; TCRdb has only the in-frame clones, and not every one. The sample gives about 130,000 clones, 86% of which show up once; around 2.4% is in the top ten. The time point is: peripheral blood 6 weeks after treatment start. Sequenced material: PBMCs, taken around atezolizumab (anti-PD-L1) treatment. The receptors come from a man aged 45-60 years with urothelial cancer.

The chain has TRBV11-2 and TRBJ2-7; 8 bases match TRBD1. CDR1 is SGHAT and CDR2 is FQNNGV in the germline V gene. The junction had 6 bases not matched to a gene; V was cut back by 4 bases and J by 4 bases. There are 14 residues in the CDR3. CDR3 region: CASSSGTGPYEQYF. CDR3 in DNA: TGTGCCAGCAGCTCCGGGACAGGACCTTACGAGCAGTACTTC.

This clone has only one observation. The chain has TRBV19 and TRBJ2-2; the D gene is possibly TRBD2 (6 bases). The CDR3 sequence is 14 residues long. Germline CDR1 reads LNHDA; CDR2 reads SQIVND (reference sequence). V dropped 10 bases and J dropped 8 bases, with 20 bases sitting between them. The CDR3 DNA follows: TGTGCCACACGGGTTTCGGGGGTTGGTGGGGAGCTGTTTTTT. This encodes CATRVSGVGGELFF. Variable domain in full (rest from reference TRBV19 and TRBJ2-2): DGGITQSPKYLFRKEGQNVTLSCEQNLNHDAMYWYRQDPGQGLRLIYYSQIVNDFQKGDIAEGYSVSREKKESFPLTVTSAQKNPTAFYLCATRVSGVGGELFFGEGSRLTVL.

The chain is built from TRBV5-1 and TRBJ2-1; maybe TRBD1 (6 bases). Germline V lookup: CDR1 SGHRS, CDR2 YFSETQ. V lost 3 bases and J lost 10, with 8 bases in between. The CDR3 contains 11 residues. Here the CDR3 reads CASSSGDEQFF. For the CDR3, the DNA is TGCGCCAGCAGCTCAGGGGACGAGCAGTTCTTC.

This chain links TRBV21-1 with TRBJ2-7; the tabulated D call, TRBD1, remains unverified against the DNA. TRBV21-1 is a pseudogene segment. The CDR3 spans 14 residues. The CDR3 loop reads CASSPRVKFYEQYF. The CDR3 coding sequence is TGTGCCAGCAGCCCCAGGGTCAAATTCTACGAGCAGTACTTC.

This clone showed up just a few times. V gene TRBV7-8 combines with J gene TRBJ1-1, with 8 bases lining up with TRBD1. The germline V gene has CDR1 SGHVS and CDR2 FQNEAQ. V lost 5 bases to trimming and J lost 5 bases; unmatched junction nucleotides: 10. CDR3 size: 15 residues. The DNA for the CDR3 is TGTGCCAGCAGCGTCCGGGACAGGAGAAAGACTGAAGCTTTCTTT. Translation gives CASSVRDRRKTEAFF.

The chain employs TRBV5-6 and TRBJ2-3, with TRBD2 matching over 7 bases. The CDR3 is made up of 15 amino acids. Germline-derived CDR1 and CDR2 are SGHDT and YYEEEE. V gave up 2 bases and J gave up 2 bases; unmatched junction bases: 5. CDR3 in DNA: TGTGCCAGCAGCTTTGCTAGCGGCCACACAGATACGCAGTATTTT. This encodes CASSFASGHTDTQYF.

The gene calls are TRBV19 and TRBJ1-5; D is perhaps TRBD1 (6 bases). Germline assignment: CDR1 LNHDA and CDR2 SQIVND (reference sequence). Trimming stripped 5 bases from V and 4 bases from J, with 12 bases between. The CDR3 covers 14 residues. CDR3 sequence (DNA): TGTGCCAGTAGTGTGGGACAAGGAAATCAGCCCCAGCATTTT. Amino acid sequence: CASSVGQGNQPQHF.